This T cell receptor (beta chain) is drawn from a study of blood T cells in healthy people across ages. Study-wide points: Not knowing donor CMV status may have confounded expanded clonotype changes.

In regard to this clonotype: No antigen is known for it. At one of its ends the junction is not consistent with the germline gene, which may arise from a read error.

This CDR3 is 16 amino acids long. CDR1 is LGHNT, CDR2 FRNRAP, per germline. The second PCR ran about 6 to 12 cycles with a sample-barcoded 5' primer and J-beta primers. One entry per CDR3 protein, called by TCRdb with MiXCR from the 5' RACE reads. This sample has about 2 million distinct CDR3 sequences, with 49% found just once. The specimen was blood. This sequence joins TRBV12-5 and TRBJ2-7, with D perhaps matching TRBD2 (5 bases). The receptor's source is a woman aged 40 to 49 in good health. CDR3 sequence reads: CTSGLVLMRSAWEQYF. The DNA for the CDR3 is TGTACTAGTGGTTTGGTACTGATGCGAAGCGCGTGGGAGCAGTACTTC.